This T cell receptor (beta chain) was captured in a study of shared clonotypes between healthy human individuals. V was pared by 3 bases and J by 7 bases, with 12 bases of the junction left unmatched. There are 16 residues in the CDR3. Per the germline V gene, CDR1 is SGDLS and CDR2 is YYNGEE. The donors, healthy adults who were HIV-negative, had experienced no recent acute infections or vaccinations. Caucasian adults residing in Nashville, Tennessee made up all the donors. Study-wide points: On the whole, naive subsets had larger estimated richness than memory subsets had.

A remark on this clone: The antigen is unknown.

TCRdb's table, derived via immunoSEQ multiplex PCR, lists solely in-frame clones and lacks some. The table records 950,000 to 1,300,000 clones, about 70% of them present only once. What was sequenced was memory CD4+ T cells sorted from blood. As for subset: CD45RA-negative fraction. The chain uses TRBV9 and TRBJ2-3; 9 bases match TRBD2. This TCR derives from a man aged 18 to 30 in good health. The CDR3 nucleotides read TGTGCCAGCAGCGAATATATGGCTAGCGGGGTTAATACGCAGTATTTT. Its translation: CASSEYMASGVNTQYF.